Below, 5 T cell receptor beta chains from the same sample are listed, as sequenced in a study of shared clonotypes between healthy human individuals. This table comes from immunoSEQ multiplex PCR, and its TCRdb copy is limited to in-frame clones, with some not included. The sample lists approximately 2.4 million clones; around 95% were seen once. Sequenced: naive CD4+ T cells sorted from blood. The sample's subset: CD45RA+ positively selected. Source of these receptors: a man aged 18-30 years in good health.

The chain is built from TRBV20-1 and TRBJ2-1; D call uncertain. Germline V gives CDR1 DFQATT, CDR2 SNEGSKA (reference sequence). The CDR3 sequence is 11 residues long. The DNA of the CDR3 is TGCAGGACGAATTACTACAATGAGCAGTTCTTC. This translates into CRTNYYNEQFF.

The CDR3 here is CASHRTASGANVLTF. Here the CDR3 DNA reads TGTGCCAGCCATAGGACAGCCTCTGGGGCCAACGTCCTGACTTTC. This chain links TRBV6-1 with TRBJ2-6; a possible D gene is TRBD1 (6 bases). CDR3 size: 15 residues. From germline, CDR1 is MNHNS and CDR2 SASEGT. Trimming pared 8 bases from V and 0 bases from J, leaving 11 bases between.

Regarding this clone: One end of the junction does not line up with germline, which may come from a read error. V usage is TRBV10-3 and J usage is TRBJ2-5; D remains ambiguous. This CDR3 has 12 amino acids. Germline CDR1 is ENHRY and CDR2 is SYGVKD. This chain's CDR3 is CAISEGQGTQYF. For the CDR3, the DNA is TGTGCCATCAGTGAGGGTCAAGGGACCCAGTACTTC.

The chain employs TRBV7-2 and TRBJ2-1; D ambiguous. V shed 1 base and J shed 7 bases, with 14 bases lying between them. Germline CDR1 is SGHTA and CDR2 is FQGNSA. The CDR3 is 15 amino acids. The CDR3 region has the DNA TGTGCCAGCAGCTTAGTAGGACCGGGTCAGAATGAGCAGTTCTTC. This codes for CASSLVGPGQNEQFF.

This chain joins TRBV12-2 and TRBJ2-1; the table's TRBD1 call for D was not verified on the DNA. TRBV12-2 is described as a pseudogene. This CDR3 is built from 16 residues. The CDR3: CASRLAGTRGYNEQFF. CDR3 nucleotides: TGTGCAAGTCGCTTAGCGGGGACCAGGGGTTACAATGAGCAGTTCTTC.